This T cell receptor (beta chain) was recorded in a study of T cell responses to AZD1222 COVID-19 vaccine. Study-wide results and limits: Donors were mostly white British, more females; clonal diversity possibly underestimated. In the spike-specific TCR repertoire, nearly half reportedly target unmutated variant regions.

Method: immunoSEQ multiplex PCR; TCRdb's copy keeps in-frame clones and lacks some. The sample records 40,000 to 55,000 clones, about 92% being singletons. Regarding this clone: Its antigen is undetermined.

The CDR3 is made up of 13 amino acids. Germline V gene lookup returns CDR1 SGHAT and CDR2 FQNNGV. Trimming took off 3 bases at V and 1 base at J, with 6 bases between the two ends. Sequences were derived from peripheral blood, sampled 28 days after the second AZD1222 dose. This chain links TRBV11-2 with TRBJ1-2; D unclear. This TCR came from an adult who received the AZD1222 COVID-19 vaccine. The CDR3 DNA is TGTGCCAGCAGCTTGGGTCATAACTATGGCTACACCTTC. Translating gives CASSLGHNYGYTF.